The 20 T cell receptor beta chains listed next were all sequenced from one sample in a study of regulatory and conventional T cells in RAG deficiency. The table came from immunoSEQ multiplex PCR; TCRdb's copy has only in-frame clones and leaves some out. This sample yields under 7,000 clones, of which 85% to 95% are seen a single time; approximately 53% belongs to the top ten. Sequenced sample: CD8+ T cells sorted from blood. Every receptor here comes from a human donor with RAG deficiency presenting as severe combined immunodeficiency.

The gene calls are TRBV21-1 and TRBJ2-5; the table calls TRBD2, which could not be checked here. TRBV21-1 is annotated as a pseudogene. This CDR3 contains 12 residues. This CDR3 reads CATKKGGETQYF. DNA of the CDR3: TGTGCCACCAAAAAGGGAGGGGAGACCCAGTACTTC.

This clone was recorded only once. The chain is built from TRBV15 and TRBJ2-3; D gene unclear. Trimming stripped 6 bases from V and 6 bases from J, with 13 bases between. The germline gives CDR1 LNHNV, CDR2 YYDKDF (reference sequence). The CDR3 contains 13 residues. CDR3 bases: TGTGCCACCAGTACCCTCCAGTGGGATACGCAGTATTTT. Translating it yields CATSTLQWDTQYF.

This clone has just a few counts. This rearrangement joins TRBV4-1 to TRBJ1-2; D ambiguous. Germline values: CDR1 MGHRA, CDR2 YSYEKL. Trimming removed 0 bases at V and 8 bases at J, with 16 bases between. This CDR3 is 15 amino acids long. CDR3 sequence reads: CASSQELDSMAGYTF. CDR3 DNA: TGCGCCAGCAGCCAAGAGTTGGACTCCATGGCAGGCTACACCTTC.

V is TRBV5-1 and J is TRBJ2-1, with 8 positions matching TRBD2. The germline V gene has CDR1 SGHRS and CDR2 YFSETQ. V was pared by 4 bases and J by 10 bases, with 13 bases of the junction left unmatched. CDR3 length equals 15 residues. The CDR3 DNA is TGCGCCAGCAGCATGCGGGAGGAGGGGGTTTGGGAGCAGTTCTTC. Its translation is CASSMREEGVWEQFF. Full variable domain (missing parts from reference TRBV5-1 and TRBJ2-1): KAGVTQTPRYLIKTRGQQVTLSCSPISGHRSVSWYQQTPGQGLQFLFEYFSETQRNKGNFPGRFSGRQFSNSRSEMNVSTLELGDSALYLCASSMREEGVWEQFFGPGTRLTVL.

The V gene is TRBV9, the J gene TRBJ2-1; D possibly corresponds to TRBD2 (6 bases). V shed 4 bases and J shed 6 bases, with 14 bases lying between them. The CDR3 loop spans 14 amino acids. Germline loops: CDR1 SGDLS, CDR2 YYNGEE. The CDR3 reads CASSPSGVINEQFF. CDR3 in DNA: TGTGCCAGCAGCCCCTCGGGAGTAATCAATGAGCAGTTCTTC.

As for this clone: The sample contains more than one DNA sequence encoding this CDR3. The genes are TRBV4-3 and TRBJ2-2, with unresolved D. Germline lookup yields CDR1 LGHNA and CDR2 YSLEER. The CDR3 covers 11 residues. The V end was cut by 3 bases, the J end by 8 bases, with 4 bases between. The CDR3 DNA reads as TGCGCCAGCAGCCAGGCAGGGGAGCTGTTTTTT. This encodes CASSQAGELFF.

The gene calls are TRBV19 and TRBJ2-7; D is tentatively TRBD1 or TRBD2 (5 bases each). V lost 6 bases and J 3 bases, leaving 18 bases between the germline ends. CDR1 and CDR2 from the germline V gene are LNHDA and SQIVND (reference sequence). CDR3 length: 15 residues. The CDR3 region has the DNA TGTGCCAGTAGAGGGGTACCGGACGGGAACTACGAGCAGTACTTC. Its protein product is CASRGVPDGNYEQYF.

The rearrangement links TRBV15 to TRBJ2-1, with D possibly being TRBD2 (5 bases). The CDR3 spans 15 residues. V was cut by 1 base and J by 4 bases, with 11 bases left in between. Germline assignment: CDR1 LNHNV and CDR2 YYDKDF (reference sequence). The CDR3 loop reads CATSRVGAEYNEQFF. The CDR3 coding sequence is TGTGCCACCAGCAGAGTCGGAGCGGAGTACAATGAGCAGTTCTTC.

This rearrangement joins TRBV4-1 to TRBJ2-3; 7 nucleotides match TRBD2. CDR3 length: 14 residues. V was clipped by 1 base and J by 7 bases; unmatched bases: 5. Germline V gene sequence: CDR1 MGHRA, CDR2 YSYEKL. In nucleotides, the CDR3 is TGCGCCAGCAGCCAAGCCGCAGGGACTAATACGCAGTATTTT. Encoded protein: CASSQAAGTNTQYF.

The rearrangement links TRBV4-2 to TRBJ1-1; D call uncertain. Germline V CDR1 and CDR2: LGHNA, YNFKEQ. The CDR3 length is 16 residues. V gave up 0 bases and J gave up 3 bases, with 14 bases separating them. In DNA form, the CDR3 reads TGTGCCAGCAGCCAAGATAGACTGTTGGTCCACACTGAAGCTTTCTTT. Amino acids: CASSQDRLLVHTEAFF.

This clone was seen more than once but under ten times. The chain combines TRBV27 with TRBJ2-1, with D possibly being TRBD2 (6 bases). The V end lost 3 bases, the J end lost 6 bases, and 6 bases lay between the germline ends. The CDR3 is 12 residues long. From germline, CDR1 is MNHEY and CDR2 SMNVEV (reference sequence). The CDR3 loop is CASSFGSNEQFF. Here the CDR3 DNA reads TGTGCCAGCAGTTTCGGGAGCAATGAGCAGTTCTTC.

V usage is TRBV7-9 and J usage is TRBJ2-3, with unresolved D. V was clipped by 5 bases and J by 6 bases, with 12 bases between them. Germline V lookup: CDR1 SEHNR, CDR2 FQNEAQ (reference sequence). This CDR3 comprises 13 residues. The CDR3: CASSPPERDTQYF. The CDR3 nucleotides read TGTGCCAGCAGCCCTCCGGAAAGGGATACGCAGTATTTT. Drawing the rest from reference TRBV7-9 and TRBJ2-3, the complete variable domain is DTGVSQNPRHKITKRGQNVTFRCDPISEHNRLYWYRQTLGQGPEFLTYFQNEAQLEKSRLLSDRFSAERPKGSFSTLEIQRTEQGDSAMYLCASSPPERDTQYFGPGTRLTVL.

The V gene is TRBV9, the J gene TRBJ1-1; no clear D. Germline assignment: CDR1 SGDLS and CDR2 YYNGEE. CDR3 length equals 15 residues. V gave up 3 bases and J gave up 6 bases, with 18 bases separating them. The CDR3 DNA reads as TGTGCCAGCAGCGACCCGGCGGAGGGCGGGGCTGAAGCTTTCTTT. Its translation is CASSDPAEGGAEAFF.

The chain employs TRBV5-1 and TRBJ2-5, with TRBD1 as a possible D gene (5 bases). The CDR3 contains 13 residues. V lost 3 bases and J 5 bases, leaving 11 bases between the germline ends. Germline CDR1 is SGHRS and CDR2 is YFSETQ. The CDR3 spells CASSSPGRETQYF. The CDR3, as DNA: TGCGCCAGCAGCTCCCCAGGGCGGGAGACCCAGTACTTC.

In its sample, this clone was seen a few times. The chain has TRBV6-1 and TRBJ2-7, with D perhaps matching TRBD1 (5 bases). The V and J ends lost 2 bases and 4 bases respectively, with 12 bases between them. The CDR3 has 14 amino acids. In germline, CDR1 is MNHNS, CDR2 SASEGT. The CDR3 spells CASSEPTAVYEQYF. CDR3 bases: TGTGCCAGCAGTGAACCGACAGCCGTATACGAGCAGTACTTC.

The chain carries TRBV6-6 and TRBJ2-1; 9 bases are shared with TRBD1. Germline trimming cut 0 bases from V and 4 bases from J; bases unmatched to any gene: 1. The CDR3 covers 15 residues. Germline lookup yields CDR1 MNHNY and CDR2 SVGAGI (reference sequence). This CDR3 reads CASSYSGTGYNEQFF. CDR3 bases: TGTGCCAGCAGTTACTCCGGGACAGGGTACAATGAGCAGTTCTTC.

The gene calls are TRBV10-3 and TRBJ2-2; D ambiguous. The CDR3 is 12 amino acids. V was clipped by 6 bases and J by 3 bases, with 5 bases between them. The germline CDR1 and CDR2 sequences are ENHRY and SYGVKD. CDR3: CAIRVYTGELFF. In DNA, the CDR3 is TGTGCCATCAGGGTCTACACCGGGGAGCTGTTTTTT.

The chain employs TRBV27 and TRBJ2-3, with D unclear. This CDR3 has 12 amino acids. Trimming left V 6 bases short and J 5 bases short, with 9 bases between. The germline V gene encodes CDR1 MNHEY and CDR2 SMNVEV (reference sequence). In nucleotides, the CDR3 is TGTGCCAGCAGCAACCGACAAGATACGCAGTATTTT. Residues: CASSNRQDTQYF.

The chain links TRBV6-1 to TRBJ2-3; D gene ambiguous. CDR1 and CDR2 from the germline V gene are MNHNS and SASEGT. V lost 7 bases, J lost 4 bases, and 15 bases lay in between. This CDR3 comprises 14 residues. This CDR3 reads CASKTANFADTQYF. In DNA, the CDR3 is TGTGCCAGCAAGACGGCTAATTTTGCAGATACGCAGTATTTT.

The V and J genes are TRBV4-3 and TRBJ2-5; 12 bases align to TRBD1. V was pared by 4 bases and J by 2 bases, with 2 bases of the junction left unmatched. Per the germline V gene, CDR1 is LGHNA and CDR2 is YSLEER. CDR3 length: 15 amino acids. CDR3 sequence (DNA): TGCGCCAGCAGCCCGGGACAGGGGGCTCAAGAGACCCAGTACTTC. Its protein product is CASSPGQGAQETQYF.